A few counts support the clone carrying this T cell receptor beta chain. Per the original data handling: The authors estimated nucleated cell counts from reference gene primer amplification. Repertoires were generated with immunoSEQ multiplex PCR, while TCRdb's copy carries only in-frame clones and drops some. V, J and clone size reflect that table, while D and trimming were determined from the DNA. The profile shows about 82,000 clones, around four fifths of them singletons. The Seattle site enrolled patients during active infection and followed them longitudinally. The data stem from a study of blood T cell repertoires in COVID-19. Study in general: In each case, the material was cDNA or gDNA derived from T cells, B-cell-depleted T cells, or PBMCs.

V was pared by 3 bases and J by 7 bases, with 19 bases between. Germline CDR1 and CDR2: SNHLY and FYNNEI. The CDR3 loop spans 15 amino acids. The clonotype was recovered from a man in his 60s with COVID-19, enrolled during active disease. V usage is TRBV2 and J usage is TRBJ2-7; tentative D call: TRBD1 (5 bases). Sequencing used peripheral blood. The DNA for the CDR3 is TGTGCCAGCAGTGATACTGGGGCACTACGGTTTGAGCAGTACTTC. Translated, it gives CASSDTGALRFEQYF.